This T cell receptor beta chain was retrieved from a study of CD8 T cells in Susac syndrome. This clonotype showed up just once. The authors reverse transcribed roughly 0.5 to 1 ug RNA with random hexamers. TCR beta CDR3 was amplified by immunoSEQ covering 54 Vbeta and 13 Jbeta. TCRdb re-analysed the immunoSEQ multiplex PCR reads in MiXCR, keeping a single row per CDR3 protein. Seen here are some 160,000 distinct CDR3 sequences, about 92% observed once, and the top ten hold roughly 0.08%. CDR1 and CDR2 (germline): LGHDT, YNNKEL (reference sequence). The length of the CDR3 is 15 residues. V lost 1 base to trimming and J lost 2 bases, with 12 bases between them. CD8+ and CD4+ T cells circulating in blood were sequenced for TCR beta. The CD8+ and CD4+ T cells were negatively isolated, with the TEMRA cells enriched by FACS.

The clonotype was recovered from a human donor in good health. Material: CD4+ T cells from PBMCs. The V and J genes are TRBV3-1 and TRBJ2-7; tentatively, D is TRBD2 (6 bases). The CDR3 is CASSQGVSGPYEQYF. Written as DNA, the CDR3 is TGTGCCAGCAGCCAAGGTGTTAGCGGCCCCTACGAGCAGTACTTC.